This T cell receptor beta chain appears in the sequencing data of a study of Graves' ophthalmopathy and Graves' hyperthyroidism. Study in general: Researchers obtained peripheral blood at initial diagnosis, before any treatment had begun.

Certain patients were not enrolled. These were patients with other autoimmune diseases, uncontrolled infections, pregnancy or lactation. The authors amplified TCR beta CDR3 regions, and they did so from RNA transcripts for repertoire sequencing. After a first-round RT-PCR with HTBI primers, a second-round multiplex PCR was run. One entry per CDR3 protein results from TCRdb running MiXCR on the multiplex PCR reads. Of 150,000 to 200,000 distinct CDR3 sequences detected, 39% appear once; the ten largest clones hold 7.5% to 10%. Study-wide findings and caveats: Clonotypes were expanded in thyroid at above 0.001 frequency, and most also appeared in blood.

This CDR3 is built from 14 residues. The J segment lost 5 bases and the V segment lost 2 bases, leaving 3 bases of the junction unmatched. This clonotype was seen repeatedly, ten times or more. Its antigen is as yet unknown. This chain connects TRBV12-3 or TRBV12-4 to TRBJ1-1, with TRBD1 identical over 9 bases. Sequencing was carried out using peripheral blood. This clonotype was obtained from a young man with Graves' ophthalmopathy. The CDR3 DNA reads as TGTGCCAGCAGTTTACGGGACAGGGAAACTGAAGCTTTCTTT. Translated: CASSLRDRETEAFF.